Each of the 9 T cell receptor beta chains below was sequenced from the same sample in a study of CD8 T cells in ankylosing spondylitis. TCRdb itself ran the 5' RACE reads through MiXCR, one entry per CDR3 protein. The data contain roughly 230,000 distinct CDR3 sequences, over 15% of them singletons. Sequenced: blood, either unsorted or a sorted T cell fraction (not recorded which). These receptors were collected from a male donor with ankylosing spondylitis or in good health (not recorded which).

This clonotype has only one observation. This chain uses TRBV11-1 with TRBJ2-5; D possibly corresponds to TRBD2 (6 bases). The V end was cut by 5 bases, the J end by 3 bases, with 25 bases between. In germline, CDR1 is SGHAT, CDR2 FQDESV (reference sequence). The CDR3 is 18 residues long. The CDR3 here is CASSLGLSNLRGEETQYF. The CDR3 region has the DNA TGTGCCAGCAGCCTAGGACTAAGCAACCTTCGAGGGGAAGAGACCCAGTACTTC.

The genes are TRBV10-3 and TRBJ2-7; 7 nucleotides align to TRBD2. This CDR3 has 14 residues. V dropped 6 bases and J dropped 0; count of bases not matched to a gene: 5. The germline gives CDR1 ENHRY, CDR2 SYGVKD. CDR3 sequence (DNA): TGTGCCATCAGGTACCGGGACTACTCCTACGAGCAGTACTTC. Protein product: CAIRYRDYSYEQYF.

The chain is built from TRBV7-9 and TRBJ2-5; 10 positions match TRBD2. This CDR3 is 15 amino acids long. V lost 0 bases and J lost 5; bases outside the gene matches: 3. The germline V gene has CDR1 SEHNR and CDR2 FQNEAQ (reference sequence). The CDR3 spells CASSLAPGLAETQYF. The CDR3, as DNA: TGTGCCAGCAGCTTAGCCCCGGGACTAGCGGAGACCCAGTACTTC.

The V call is TRBV29-1, the J call TRBJ2-3; the match to TRBD2 covers 14 bases. The germline V gene encodes CDR1 SQVTM and CDR2 ANQGSEA. CDR3 length: 17 residues. Germline trimming cut 3 bases from V and 2 bases from J; bases unmatched to any gene: 7. The CDR3 nucleotides are TGCAGCGTTGAGGGACTAGCGGGAGAATGGCCCACAGATACGCAGTATTTT. This encodes CSVEGLAGEWPTDTQYF.

This clonotype occurred a few times. The chain employs TRBV20-1 and TRBJ1-1; no clear D gene. Trimming took 1 base from V and 8 from J, leaving 8 bases between them. The CDR3 sequence is 11 residues long. Germline CDR1 reads DFQATT; CDR2 reads SNEGSKA (reference sequence). CDR3 DNA sequence: TGCAGTGCTAGAGCGGTCACCGAAGCTTTCTTT. Translating gives CSARAVTEAFF.

This clonotype was recorded many times. The chain joins TRBV20-1 to TRBJ2-7; weak D call: TRBD1 (5 bases). The germline gives CDR1 DFQATT, CDR2 SNEGSKA (reference sequence). Trimming removed 2 bases at V and 6 bases at J, with 14 bases between. The CDR3 consists of 13 residues. The CDR3 here is CSARSRVSLEQYF. CDR3 DNA sequence: TGCAGTGCTAGAAGCAGGGTTTCACTCGAGCAGTACTTC.

The V gene is TRBV7-9, the J gene TRBJ2-7; 9 bases line up with TRBD2. Trimming took 1 base from V and 3 from J; bases not matched to a gene: 7. The length of the CDR3 is 16 residues. Germline CDR1 reads SEHNR; CDR2 reads FQNEAQ (reference sequence). CDR3 sequence: CASSLVAGGPSYEQYF. The CDR3 nucleotides read TGTGCCAGCAGCTTAGTTGCGGGAGGGCCCAGCTACGAGCAGTACTTC.

This clonotype was detected only a few times. The chain has TRBV6-6 and TRBJ2-5; D unclear. Germline lookup yields CDR1 MNHNY and CDR2 SVGAGI (reference sequence). The ends were cut back, 11 bases at V and 1 base at J, with 14 bases in the middle. The CDR3 extends over 13 amino acids. CDR3: CASCTGIQETQYF. CDR3 nucleotide sequence: TGTGCCTCGTGCACGGGTATCCAAGAGACCCAGTACTTC.

Many counts were recorded for this clonotype. The CDR3 loop is CSALDRGGTSIKTGDNEQFF. The CDR3 region has the DNA TGCAGTGCTTTAGACCGGGGGGGGACTAGCATCAAGACTGGAGACAATGAGCAGTTCTTC. V usage is TRBV20-1 and J usage is TRBJ2-1; TRBD2 aligns across 9 bases. The CDR3 consists of 20 residues. Germline-derived CDR1 and CDR2 are DFQATT and SNEGSKA (reference sequence). V was pared by 5 bases and J by 5 bases, with 25 bases of the junction left unmatched.